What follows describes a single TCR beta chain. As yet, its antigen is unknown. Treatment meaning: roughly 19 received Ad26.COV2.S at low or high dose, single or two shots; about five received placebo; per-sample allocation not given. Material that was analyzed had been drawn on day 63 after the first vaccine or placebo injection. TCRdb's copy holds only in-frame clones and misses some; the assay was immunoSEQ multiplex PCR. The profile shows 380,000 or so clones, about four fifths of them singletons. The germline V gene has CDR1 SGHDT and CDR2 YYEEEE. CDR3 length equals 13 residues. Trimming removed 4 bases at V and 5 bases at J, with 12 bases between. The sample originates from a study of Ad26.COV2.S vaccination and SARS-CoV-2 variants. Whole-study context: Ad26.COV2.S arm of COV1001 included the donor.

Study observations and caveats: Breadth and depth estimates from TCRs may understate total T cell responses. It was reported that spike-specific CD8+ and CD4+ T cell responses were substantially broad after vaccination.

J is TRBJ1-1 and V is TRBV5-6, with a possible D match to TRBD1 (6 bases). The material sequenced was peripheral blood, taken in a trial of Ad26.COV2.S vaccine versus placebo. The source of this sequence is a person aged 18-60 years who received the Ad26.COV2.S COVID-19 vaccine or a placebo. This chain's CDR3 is CASSQDSETEAFF. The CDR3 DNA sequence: TGTGCCAGCAGCCAGGACAGCGAGACTGAAGCTTTCTTT.